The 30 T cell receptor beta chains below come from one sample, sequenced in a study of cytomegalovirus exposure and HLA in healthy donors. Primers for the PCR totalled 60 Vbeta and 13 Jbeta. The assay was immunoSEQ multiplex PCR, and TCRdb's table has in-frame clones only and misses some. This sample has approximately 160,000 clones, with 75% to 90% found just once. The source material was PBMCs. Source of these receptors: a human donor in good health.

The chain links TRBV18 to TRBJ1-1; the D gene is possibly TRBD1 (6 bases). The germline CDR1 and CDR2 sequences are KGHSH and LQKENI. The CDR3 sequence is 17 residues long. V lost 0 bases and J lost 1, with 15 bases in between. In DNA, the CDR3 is TGTGCCAGCTCACCACCAACGAGGGACATCTGGAACACTGAAGCTTTCTTT. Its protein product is CASSPPTRDIWNTEAFF.

The CDR3: CASGIRVSYEQYF. The CDR3 DNA follows: TGTGCCAGCGGAATCAGGGTGTCTTACGAGCAGTACTTC. The rearrangement uses TRBV19 and TRBJ2-7; D may be TRBD1 (5 bases). V lost 9 bases and J lost 4, with 16 bases in between. CDR1 is LNHDA, CDR2 SQIVND, per germline (reference sequence). This CDR3 spans 13 amino acids.

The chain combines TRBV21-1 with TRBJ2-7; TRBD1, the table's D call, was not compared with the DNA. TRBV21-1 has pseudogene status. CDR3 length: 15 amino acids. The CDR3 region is CASSAPTQGQDEQYF. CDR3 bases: TGTGCCAGCAGCGCTCCGACACAGGGGCAGGACGAGCAGTACTTC.

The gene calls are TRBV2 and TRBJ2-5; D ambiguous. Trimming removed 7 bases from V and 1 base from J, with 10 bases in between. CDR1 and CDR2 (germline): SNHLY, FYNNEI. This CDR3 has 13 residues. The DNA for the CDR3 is TGTGCCAGCAAAGGTACAGCCCAAGAGACCCAGTACTTC. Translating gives CASKGTAQETQYF.

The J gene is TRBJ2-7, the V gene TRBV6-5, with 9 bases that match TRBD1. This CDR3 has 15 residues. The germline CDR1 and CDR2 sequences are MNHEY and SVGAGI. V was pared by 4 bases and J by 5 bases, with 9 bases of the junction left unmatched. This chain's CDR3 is CASSSTGQGIHEQYF. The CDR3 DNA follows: TGTGCCAGCAGTTCGACGGGACAGGGTATCCACGAGCAGTACTTC.

The CDR3 is CAISESGHFSGNTIYF. Written as DNA, the CDR3 is TGTGCCATCAGTGAGTCAGGACACTTCTCTGGAAACACCATATATTTT. V gene TRBV10-3 combines with J gene TRBJ1-3, with a weak D call TRBD1 (5 bases). Germline CDR1 reads ENHRY; CDR2 reads SYGVKD. V shed 0 bases and J shed 0 bases, with 9 bases lying between them. The CDR3 runs 16 residues.

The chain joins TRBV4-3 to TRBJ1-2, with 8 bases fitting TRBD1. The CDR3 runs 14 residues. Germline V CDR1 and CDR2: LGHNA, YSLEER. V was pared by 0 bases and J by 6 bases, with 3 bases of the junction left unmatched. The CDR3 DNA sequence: TGCGCCAGCAGCCAAGATGGGACAGGTAATGGCTACACCTTC. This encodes CASSQDGTGNGYTF.

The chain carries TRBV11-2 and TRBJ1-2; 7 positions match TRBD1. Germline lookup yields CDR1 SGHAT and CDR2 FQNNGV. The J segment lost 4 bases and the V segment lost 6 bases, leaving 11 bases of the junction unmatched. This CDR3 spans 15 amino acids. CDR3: CASSSSPQGVYGYTF. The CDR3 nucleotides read TGTGCCAGCAGTTCAAGCCCCCAGGGGGTCTATGGCTACACCTTC.

CDR3: CASSPGTGNYEQYF. The CDR3 region has the DNA TGCGCCAGCAGCCCTGGGACAGGGAACTACGAGCAGTACTTC. The rearrangement links TRBV4-3 to TRBJ2-7; 9 nucleotides line up with TRBD1. CDR1 is LGHNA and CDR2 is YSLEER in the germline V gene. Unmatched junction bases numbered 4, after V lost 4 bases and J lost 3 bases. The CDR3 sequence is 14 residues long.

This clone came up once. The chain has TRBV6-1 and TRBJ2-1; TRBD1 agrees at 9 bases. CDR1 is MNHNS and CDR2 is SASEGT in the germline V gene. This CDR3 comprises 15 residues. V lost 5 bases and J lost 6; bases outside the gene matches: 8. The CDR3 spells CASSFGTGFFNEQFF. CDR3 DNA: TGTGCCAGCAGTTTCGGGACAGGGTTTTTCAATGAGCAGTTCTTC.

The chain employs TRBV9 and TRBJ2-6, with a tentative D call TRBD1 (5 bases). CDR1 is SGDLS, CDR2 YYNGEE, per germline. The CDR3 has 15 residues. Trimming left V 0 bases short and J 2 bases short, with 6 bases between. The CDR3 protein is CASSVEQAGANVLTF. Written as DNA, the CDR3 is TGTGCCAGCAGCGTAGAACAGGCTGGGGCCAACGTCCTGACTTTC.

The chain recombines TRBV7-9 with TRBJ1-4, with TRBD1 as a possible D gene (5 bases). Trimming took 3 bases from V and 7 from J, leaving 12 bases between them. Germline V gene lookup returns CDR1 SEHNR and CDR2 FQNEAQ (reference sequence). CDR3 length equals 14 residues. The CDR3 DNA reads TGTGCCAGCAGCTTTCAGGGAATGAGTGAAAAACTGTTTTTT. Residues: CASSFQGMSEKLFF.

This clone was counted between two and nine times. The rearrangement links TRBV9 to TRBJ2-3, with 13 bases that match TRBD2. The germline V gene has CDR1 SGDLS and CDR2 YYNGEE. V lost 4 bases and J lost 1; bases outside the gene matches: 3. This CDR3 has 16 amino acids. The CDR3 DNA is TGTGCCAGCAGCACTGGACTAGCGGGGGGCACAGATACGCAGTATTTT. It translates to CASSTGLAGGTDTQYF. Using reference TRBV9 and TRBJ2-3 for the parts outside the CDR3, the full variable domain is DSGVTQTPKHLITATGQRVTLRCSPRSGDLSVYWYQQSLDQGLQFLIQYYNGEERAKGNILERFSAQQFPDLHSELNLSSLELGDSALYFCASSTGLAGGTDTQYFGPGTRLTVL.

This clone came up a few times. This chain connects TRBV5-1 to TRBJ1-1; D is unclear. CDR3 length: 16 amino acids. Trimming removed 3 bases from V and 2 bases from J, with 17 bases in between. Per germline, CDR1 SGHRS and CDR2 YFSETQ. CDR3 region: CASSSLGRAANTEAFF. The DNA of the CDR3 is TGCGCCAGCAGCTCCTTGGGGAGGGCAGCCAACACTGAAGCTTTCTTT.

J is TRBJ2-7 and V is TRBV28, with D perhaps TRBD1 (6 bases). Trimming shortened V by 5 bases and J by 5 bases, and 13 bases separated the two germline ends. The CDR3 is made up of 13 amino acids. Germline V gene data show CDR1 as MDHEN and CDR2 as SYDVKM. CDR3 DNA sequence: TGTGCCAGCAGTCCCCAACAGGGAAACGAGCAGTACTTC. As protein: CASSPQQGNEQYF.

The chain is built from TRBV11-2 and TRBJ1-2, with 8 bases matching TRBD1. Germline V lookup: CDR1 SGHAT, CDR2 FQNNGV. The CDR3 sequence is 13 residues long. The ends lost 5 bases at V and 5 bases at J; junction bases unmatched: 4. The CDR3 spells CASSEGQEYGYTF. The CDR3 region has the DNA TGTGCCAGCAGCGAGGGACAGGAATATGGCTACACCTTC.

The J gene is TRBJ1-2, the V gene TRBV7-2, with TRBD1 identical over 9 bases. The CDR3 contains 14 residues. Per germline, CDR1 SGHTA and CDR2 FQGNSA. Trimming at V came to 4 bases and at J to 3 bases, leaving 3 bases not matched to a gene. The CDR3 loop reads CASSSGQGYYGYTF. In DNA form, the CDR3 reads TGTGCCAGCAGCTCCGGACAGGGGTACTATGGCTACACCTTC.

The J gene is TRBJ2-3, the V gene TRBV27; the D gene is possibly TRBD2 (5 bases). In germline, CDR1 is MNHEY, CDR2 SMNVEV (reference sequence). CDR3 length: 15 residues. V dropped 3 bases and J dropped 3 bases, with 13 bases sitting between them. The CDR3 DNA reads TGTGCCAGCAGTTTTTTTTCGGGGATTACAGATACGCAGTATTTT. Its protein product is CASSFFSGITDTQYF.

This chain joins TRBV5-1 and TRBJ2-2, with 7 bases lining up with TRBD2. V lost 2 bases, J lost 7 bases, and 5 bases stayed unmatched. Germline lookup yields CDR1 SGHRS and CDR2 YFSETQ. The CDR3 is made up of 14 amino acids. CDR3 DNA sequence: TGCGCCAGCAGCTTCGCGGGGGATATCGGGGAGCTGTTTTTT. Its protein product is CASSFAGDIGELFF.

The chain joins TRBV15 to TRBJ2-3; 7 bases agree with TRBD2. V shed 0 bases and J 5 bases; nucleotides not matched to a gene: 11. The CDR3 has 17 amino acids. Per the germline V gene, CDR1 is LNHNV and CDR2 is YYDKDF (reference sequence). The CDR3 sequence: CATSRDGARGNEDTQYF. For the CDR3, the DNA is TGTGCCACCAGCAGAGATGGGGCGCGGGGGAATGAAGATACGCAGTATTTT. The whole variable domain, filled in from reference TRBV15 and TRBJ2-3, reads DAMVIQNPRYQVTQFGKPVTLSCSQTLNHNVMYWYQQKSSQAPKLLFHYYDKDFNNEADTPDNFQSRRPNTSFCFLDIRSPGLGDTAMYLCATSRDGARGNEDTQYFGPGTRLTVL.

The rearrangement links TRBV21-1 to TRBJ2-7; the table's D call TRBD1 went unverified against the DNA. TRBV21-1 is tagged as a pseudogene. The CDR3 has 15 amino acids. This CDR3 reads CASSKEEGQAYEQYF. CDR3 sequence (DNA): TGTGCCAGCAGCAAAGAGGAAGGACAGGCCTACGAGCAGTACTTC.

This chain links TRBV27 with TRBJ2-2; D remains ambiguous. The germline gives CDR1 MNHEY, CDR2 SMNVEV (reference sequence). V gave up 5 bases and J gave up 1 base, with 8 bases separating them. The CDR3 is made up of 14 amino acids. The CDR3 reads CASSVYRNTGELFF. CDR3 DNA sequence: TGTGCCAGCAGTGTTTACAGGAACACCGGGGAGCTGTTTTTT.

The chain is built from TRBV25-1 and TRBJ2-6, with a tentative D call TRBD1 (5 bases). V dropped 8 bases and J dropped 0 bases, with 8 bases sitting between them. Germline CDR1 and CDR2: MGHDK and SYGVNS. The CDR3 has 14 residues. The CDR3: CASEDSSGANVLTF. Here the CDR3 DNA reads TGTGCCAGCGAAGACAGCTCTGGGGCCAACGTCCTGACTTTC.

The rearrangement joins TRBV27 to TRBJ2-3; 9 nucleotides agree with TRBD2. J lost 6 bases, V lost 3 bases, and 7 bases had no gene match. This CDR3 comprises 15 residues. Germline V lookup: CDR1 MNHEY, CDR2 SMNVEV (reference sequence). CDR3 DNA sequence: TGTGCCAGCAGTTTTGTAGCGGGGGTGCCGGATACGCAGTATTTT. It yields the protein CASSFVAGVPDTQYF.

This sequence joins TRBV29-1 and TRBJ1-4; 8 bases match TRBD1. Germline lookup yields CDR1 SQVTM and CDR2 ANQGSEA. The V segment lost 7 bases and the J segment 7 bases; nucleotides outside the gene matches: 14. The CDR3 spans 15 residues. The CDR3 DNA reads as TGCAGCGCTACCGGGAGGACAGGGTCGACTGAAAAACTGTTTTTT. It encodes CSATGRTGSTEKLFF.

In nucleotides, the CDR3 is TGTGCCAGCAGCTCCTATAAGACAGATACGCAGTATTTT. Protein: CASSSYKTDTQYF. The chain carries TRBV11-3 and TRBJ2-3; no reliable D call. The V gene's germline CDR1 is SGHNT and CDR2 YENEEA. This CDR3 has 13 residues. Trimming left V 4 bases short and J 3 bases short, with 8 bases between.

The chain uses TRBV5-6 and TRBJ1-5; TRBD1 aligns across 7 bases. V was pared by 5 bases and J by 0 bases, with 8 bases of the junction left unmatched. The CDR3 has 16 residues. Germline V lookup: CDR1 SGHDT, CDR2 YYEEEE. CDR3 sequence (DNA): TGTGCCAGCAGTGAGGGGGCTGACATTAGCAATCAGCCCCAGCATTTT. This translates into CASSEGADISNQPQHF.

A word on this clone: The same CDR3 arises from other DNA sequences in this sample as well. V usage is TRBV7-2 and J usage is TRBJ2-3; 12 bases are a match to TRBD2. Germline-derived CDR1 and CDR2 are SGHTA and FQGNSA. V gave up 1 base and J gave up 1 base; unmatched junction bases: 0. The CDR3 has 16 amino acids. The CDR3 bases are TGTGCCAGCAGCTTAGGGACTAGCGGGGGCACAGATACGCAGTATTTT. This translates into CASSLGTSGGTDTQYF.

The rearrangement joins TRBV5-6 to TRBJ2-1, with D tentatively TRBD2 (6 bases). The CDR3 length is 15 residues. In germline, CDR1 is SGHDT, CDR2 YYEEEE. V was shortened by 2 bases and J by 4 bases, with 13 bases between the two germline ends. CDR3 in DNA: TGTGCCAGCAGCTTTAATCTGCGGGGATACAATGAGCAGTTCTTC. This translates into CASSFNLRGYNEQFF.

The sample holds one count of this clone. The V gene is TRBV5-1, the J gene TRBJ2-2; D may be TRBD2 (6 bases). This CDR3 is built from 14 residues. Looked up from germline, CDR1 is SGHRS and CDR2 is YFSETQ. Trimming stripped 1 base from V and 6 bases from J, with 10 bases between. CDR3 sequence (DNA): TGCGCCAGCAGCTTGTGGTCGGGGGCCGGGGAGCTGTTTTTT. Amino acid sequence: CASSLWSGAGELFF.